These 28 T cell receptor beta chains came from one sample sequenced in a study of blood T cell repertoires in COVID-19. Clones were read by immunoSEQ multiplex PCR, and TCRdb kept only the in-frame ones, dropping some. Of over 100,000 clones in the sample, 79% were seen once. The specimen was peripheral blood. The receptors were gathered from a woman older than 75 with acute or convalescent COVID-19.

This rearrangement joins TRBV2 to TRBJ1-1; perhaps TRBD1 as D (6 bases). The V gene lost 6 bases and the J gene lost 4 bases, with 12 bases spanning the gap. The CDR3 has 13 residues. In germline, CDR1 is SNHLY, CDR2 FYNNEI. CDR3 sequence (DNA): TGTGCCAGCAGCAGGACAGCCCTCACTGAAGCTTTCTTT. Translation gives CASSRTALTEAFF. Based on the CDR3 plus reference TRBV2 and TRBJ1-1, the full variable domain is EPEVTQTPSHQVTQMGQEVILRCVPISNHLYFYWYRQILGQKVEFLVSFYNNEISEKSEIFDDQFSVERPDGSNFTLKIRSTKLEDSAMYFCASSRTALTEAFFGQGTRLTVV.

This chain's CDR3 is CASSSGLAADTQYF. The DNA for the CDR3 is TGTGCCAGCAGCTCCGGACTAGCGGCAGATACGCAGTATTTT. The genes are TRBV7-3 and TRBJ2-3; 10 bases are a match to TRBD2. From germline, CDR1 is SGHTA and CDR2 FQGTGA. The CDR3 consists of 14 residues. With V trimmed by 4 bases and J by 4 bases, 2 bases remained unmatched. The full variable domain, completed using reference TRBV7-3 and TRBJ2-3, is GAGVSQTPSNKVTEKGKYVELRCDPISGHTALYWYRQSLGQGPEFLIYFQGTGAADDSGLPNDRFFAVRPEGSVSTLKIQRTERGDSAVYLCASSSGLAADTQYFGPGTRLTVL.

J is TRBJ2-1 and V is TRBV6-2 or TRBV6-3, with TRBD2 matching over 10 bases. The CDR3 has 15 amino acids. Germline V gene data show CDR1 as MNHEY and CDR2 as SVGEGT. The V and J ends lost 6 bases and 3 bases, in that order; junction bases with no gene match: 5. The CDR3 sequence: CASSLSGGGYNEQFF. The CDR3 DNA reads TGTGCCAGCAGCTTAAGCGGGGGGGGCTACAATGAGCAGTTCTTC.

The rearrangement links TRBV12-5 to TRBJ1-5; a possible D gene is TRBD1 (5 bases). This CDR3 contains 16 residues. Germline V gene data show CDR1 as LGHNT and CDR2 as FRNRAP. With 0 bases removed from V and 2 bases from J, the gap between germline ends came to 11 bases. In DNA, the CDR3 is TGTGCTAGTGGTTTGGTGAAGGGGCAAGGCAATCAGCCCCAGCATTTT. Amino acid sequence: CASGLVKGQGNQPQHF.

V and J are TRBV9 and TRBJ1-1; D possibly corresponds to TRBD1 (6 bases). Trimming pared 2 bases from V and 5 bases from J, leaving 13 bases between. Germline V gene lookup returns CDR1 SGDLS and CDR2 YYNGEE. The CDR3 totals 14 residues. CDR3 in amino acids: CASSVGRGGTEAFF. DNA of the CDR3: TGTGCCAGCAGCGTCGGCAGGGGTGGAACTGAAGCTTTCTTT.

The chain couples TRBV18 to TRBJ1-1; D might be TRBD1 (6 bases). This CDR3 contains 15 residues. Germline V CDR1 and CDR2: KGHSH, LQKENI. With 3 bases removed from V and 7 bases from J, the gap between germline ends came to 18 bases. The CDR3 here is CASSPLQGVLREAFF. The DNA of the CDR3 is TGTGCCAGCTCACCGCTACAGGGTGTTCTCCGTGAAGCTTTCTTT.

This chain uses TRBV20-1 with TRBJ1-2; no reliable D call. V shed 3 bases and J shed 10 bases, with 6 bases lying between them. The CDR3 runs to 9 residues. Germline assignment: CDR1 DFQATT and CDR2 SNEGSKA (reference sequence). The CDR3 bases are TGCAGTGCTAGCGAGCCCTACACCTTC. This translates into CSASEPYTF.

This chain connects TRBV18 to TRBJ2-1, with 8 bases matching TRBD1. V trimming: 5 bases; J trimming: 4 bases; junction bases outside the gene matches: 10. Germline CDR1 reads KGHSH; CDR2 reads LQKENI. The CDR3 length is 16 residues. For the CDR3, the DNA is TGTGCCAGCTCAGGATCACAGGGGGGAACTTACAATGAGCAGTTCTTC. As protein: CASSGSQGGTYNEQFF.

The V call is TRBV11-2, the J call TRBJ2-1, with 7 bases fitting TRBD1. V was clipped by 3 bases and J by 7 bases; unmatched bases: 9. This CDR3 has 15 amino acids. Germline V gives CDR1 SGHAT, CDR2 FQNNGV. CDR3 in amino acids: CASSFRTGQGNEQFF. Written as DNA, the CDR3 is TGTGCCAGCAGCTTTCGGACAGGCCAAGGGAATGAGCAGTTCTTC.

This clone was seen more than once but under ten times. V usage is TRBV5-1 and J usage is TRBJ1-1, with TRBD1 as a possible D gene (5 bases). This CDR3 has 14 residues. Germline V CDR1 and CDR2: SGHRS, YFSETQ. V was pared by 0 bases and J by 0 bases, with 6 bases between. CDR3 bases: TGCGCCAGCAGCTTGGGACAGATGAACACTGAAGCTTTCTTT. Its protein product is CASSLGQMNTEAFF.

V usage is TRBV5-1 and J usage is TRBJ2-3, with D tentatively TRBD1 (6 bases). The CDR3 loop spans 15 amino acids. Trimming cost V 0 bases and J 0 bases, with 8 bases left between them. CDR1 is SGHRS and CDR2 is YFSETQ in the germline V gene. Here the CDR3 reads CASSLDRGSTDTQYF. As DNA, the CDR3 is TGCGCCAGCAGCTTGGATAGGGGGAGCACAGATACGCAGTATTTT.

The V gene is TRBV6-6, the J gene TRBJ1-4; D might be TRBD1 (6 bases). The CDR3 runs 14 residues. The V gene lost 5 bases and the J gene lost 2 bases, with 9 bases spanning the gap. From germline, CDR1 is MNHNY and CDR2 SVGAGI (reference sequence). The CDR3 protein is CASSPGQTNEKLFF. The CDR3, as DNA: TGTGCCAGCAGTCCAGGACAGACTAATGAAAAACTGTTTTTT.

The V gene is TRBV7-2, the J gene TRBJ2-5; a possible D gene is TRBD2 (5 bases). From germline, CDR1 is SGHTA and CDR2 FQGNSA. This CDR3 is built from 16 residues. V was shortened by 5 bases and J by 3 bases, with 19 bases between the two germline ends. DNA of the CDR3: TGTGCCAGCAGCCCCCCCCGTGGACGGGAAAAAGAGACCCAGTACTTC. This gives the protein CASSPPRGREKETQYF.

V and J are TRBV28 and TRBJ2-2, with 8 nucleotides matching TRBD2. CDR1 and CDR2 from the germline V gene are MDHEN and SYDVKM. The V gene end was trimmed by 6 bases and the J gene end by 3 bases; junction bases not matched to a gene: 9. There are 16 residues in the CDR3. CDR3 sequence: CASSRGGGPHTGELFF. The DNA of the CDR3 is TGTGCCAGCAGCCGGGGCGGGGGGCCGCACACCGGGGAGCTGTTTTTT.

This rearrangement joins TRBV5-1 to TRBJ2-3; 10 bases match TRBD2. V lost 4 bases and J lost 1; bases outside the gene matches: 6. CDR1 is SGHRS and CDR2 is YFSETQ in the germline V gene. The CDR3 consists of 16 residues. The CDR3 DNA reads as TGCGCCAGCAGCCCGGAAAGCGGGGGGGGCACAGATACGCAGTATTTT. This sequence encodes CASSPESGGGTDTQYF.

This chain links TRBV11-2 with TRBJ1-1; D might be TRBD1 (6 bases). Trimming stripped 3 bases from V and 0 bases from J, with 14 bases between. The CDR3 runs to 16 residues. CDR1 and CDR2 (germline): SGHAT, FQNNGV. The CDR3 bases are TGTGCCAGCAGCTTGGGGCAGGGGACGCTGAACACTGAAGCTTTCTTT. Protein: CASSLGQGTLNTEAFF.

This clone was picked up a small number of times. The chain combines TRBV19 with TRBJ1-5; the match to TRBD1 covers 8 bases. V was clipped by 6 bases and J by 0 bases; unmatched bases: 7. The CDR3 runs to 16 residues. Germline V gives CDR1 LNHDA, CDR2 SQIVND (reference sequence). The CDR3, as DNA: TGTGCCAGTAGCCCGGACAGGGCTTATAGCAATCAGCCCCAGCATTTT. It is translated as CASSPDRAYSNQPQHF. Combining the CDR3 with reference TRBV19 and TRBJ1-5 gives the whole variable domain DGGITQSPKYLFRKEGQNVTLSCEQNLNHDAMYWYRQDPGQGLRLIYYSQIVNDFQKGDIAEGYSVSREKKESFPLTVTSAQKNPTAFYLCASSPDRAYSNQPQHFGDGTRLSIL.

V and J are TRBV3-1 (or the pseudogene TRBV3-2) and TRBJ2-1, with TRBD1 as a possible D gene (6 bases). CDR3 length equals 13 residues. V was clipped by 3 bases and J by 6 bases, with 9 bases between them. Germline-derived CDR1 and CDR2 are LGHDT and YNNKEL (reference sequence). The CDR3 DNA sequence: TGTGCCAGCAGCCATCTGGGGGCCAATGAGCAGTTCTTC. Amino acids: CASSHLGANEQFF.

The V gene is TRBV6-6, the J gene TRBJ1-3, with D possibly TRBD1 on 5 matching bases. The CDR3 has 14 residues. Trimming cost V 7 bases and J 3 bases, with 13 bases left between them. The V gene's germline CDR1 is MNHNY and CDR2 SVGAGI (reference sequence). The CDR3 sequence: CASTGGGGGNTIYF. CDR3 bases: TGTGCCAGCACGGGGGGAGGAGGTGGAAACACCATATATTTT.

The rearrangement links TRBV18 to TRBJ1-4, with TRBD1 matching 7 bases. Germline V CDR1 and CDR2: KGHSH, LQKENI. V shed 2 bases, J shed 6 bases, and the junction held 6 bases outside the gene matches. CDR3 size: 15 residues. The CDR3 spells CASSPFGTVDEKLFF. In DNA form, the CDR3 reads TGTGCCAGCTCACCATTCGGGACAGTCGATGAAAAACTGTTTTTT.

V gene TRBV28 combines with J gene TRBJ2-7, with unresolved D. Germline V lookup: CDR1 MDHEN, CDR2 SYDVKM. The CDR3 totals 14 residues. V shed 5 bases and J shed 2 bases, with 13 bases lying between them. The CDR3: CASSTSTHTYEQYF. In DNA, the CDR3 is TGTGCCAGCAGTACCTCGACACATACCTACGAGCAGTACTTC.

About this clone: One junction end disagrees with the germline gene, perhaps due to a read error. The V gene is TRBV19, the J gene TRBJ2-1; TRBD2 is a possible D gene (6 bases). CDR3 length: 16 amino acids. Germline values: CDR1 LNHDA, CDR2 SQIVND (reference sequence). This chain's CDR3 is CASSYRKDYSFNEQFF. In DNA, the CDR3 is TGTGCCAGTAGTTATCGTAAGGACTACTCCTTCAATGAGCAGTTCTTC.

The CDR3, as DNA: TGTGCCAGCAGCTTCGATCAGGGGTCGGTAGACTATGGCTACACCTTC. It encodes CASSFDQGSVDYGYTF. This chain joins TRBV6-2 or TRBV6-3 and TRBJ1-2, with a possible D match to TRBD1 (6 bases). This CDR3 region has 16 residues. Germline values: CDR1 MNHEY, CDR2 SVGEGT. Trimming shortened V by 6 bases and J by 3 bases, and 20 bases separated the two germline ends.

This chain uses TRBV7-2 with TRBJ2-3; 9 bases map to TRBD2. Per the germline V gene, CDR1 is SGHTA and CDR2 is FQGNSA. The CDR3 totals 15 residues. V lost 4 bases to trimming and J lost 4 bases; unmatched junction nucleotides: 6. The CDR3 nucleotides read TGTGCCAGCAGCTCACTCGCGGGGGGGCCAGATACGCAGTATTTT. Protein sequence: CASSSLAGGPDTQYF.

The chain has TRBV19 and TRBJ2-5, with 10 nucleotides matching TRBD2. The length of the CDR3 is 14 residues. The trim removed 5 bases at V and 5 bases at J, leaving 5 bases unmatched. Germline CDR1 is LNHDA and CDR2 is SQIVND (reference sequence). The chain's CDR3 is CASSPRAGGETQYF. The CDR3 DNA sequence: TGTGCCAGTAGTCCCCGAGCGGGAGGGGAGACCCAGTACTTC. Using reference TRBV19 and TRBJ2-5 for the parts outside the CDR3, the full variable domain is DGGITQSPKYLFRKEGQNVTLSCEQNLNHDAMYWYRQDPGQGLRLIYYSQIVNDFQKGDIAEGYSVSREKKESFPLTVTSAQKNPTAFYLCASSPRAGGETQYFGPGTRLLVL.

This clone has only one observation. J is TRBJ1-6 and V is TRBV21-1; TRBD1, as called in the table, went unchecked against the DNA. TRBV21-1 is designated a pseudogene. The CDR3 consists of 16 residues. The CDR3 nucleotides read TGTGCCAGCAGCAAAGTACCACAGGGGGCGGATTCACCCCTCCACTTT. This codes for CASSKVPQGADSPLHF.

The chain recombines TRBV10-3 with TRBJ1-4, with 8 bases matching TRBD1. Germline CDR1 reads ENHRY; CDR2 reads SYGVKD. The CDR3 covers 14 residues. V gave up 4 bases and J gave up 4 bases; unmatched junction bases: 2. The CDR3 region is CAISGGQDNEKLFF. The CDR3 nucleotides are TGTGCCATCAGTGGGGGACAGGATAATGAAAAACTGTTTTTT.

This clone showed up just a few times. The chain carries TRBV30 and TRBJ1-2; a possible D gene is TRBD1 (6 bases). Germline V gene lookup returns CDR1 GTSNPN and CDR2 SVGIG (reference sequence). The CDR3 spans 13 residues. Trimming cost V 1 base and J 8 bases, with 14 bases left between them. The CDR3 DNA reads TGTGCCTGGAGTGCGGGGGGGCCGAGGGGCTACACCTTC. Its translation: CAWSAGGPRGYTF.